This T cell receptor beta chain was captured in a study of early T cells in non-severe SARS-CoV-2 infection. Study at large: RNA in bulk from unsorted whole blood was sequenced, and chains were unpaired.

This CDR3 region has 12 residues. The V gene lost 7 bases and the J gene lost 8 bases, with 14 bases spanning the gap. Per the germline V gene, CDR1 is LGHDT and CDR2 is YNNKEL (reference sequence). Individual cDNA molecules were tagged with unique molecular identifiers, the study reported. TCRdb re-analysed the 5' RACE reads in MiXCR, keeping a single row per CDR3 protein. The sample yields tens of thousands of distinct CDR3 sequences, approximately 6.2% seen once. This clonotype showed up many times. Its cognate antigen is unknown. Whole-study results and caveats: There was a bias toward anti-spike CD8 responses in VDJdb matching, which missed private and CD4 specificities.

Material: whole blood. The rearrangement uses TRBV3-1 and TRBJ1-2; D might be TRBD1 (5 bases). The receptor was derived from an adult who was a healthcare worker with PCR-confirmed SARS-CoV-2 infection or an uninfected control (not recorded which). The CDR3 nucleotides read TGTGCCAGCACTACCCGGCGGGGCGGCTACACCTTC. Translating gives CASTTRRGGYTF.